The 3 T cell receptor beta chains below come from one sample, sequenced in a study of brain T cells in children with intractable seizures. Measured with immunoSEQ multiplex PCR; TCRdb has only the in-frame clones, and not every one. The data show roughly 110,000 clones, approximately 94% seen once. The material was peripheral blood, obtained at surgery. These receptors were taken from a boy under two years old with hemimegalencephaly and intractable seizures.

This clone was recorded only once. The genes are TRBV2 and TRBJ2-4; D may be TRBD1 or TRBD2 (5 bases each). The germline V gene encodes CDR1 SNHLY and CDR2 FYNNEI. Trimming took off 8 bases at V and 3 bases at J, with 11 bases between the two ends. The CDR3 contains 13 residues. CDR3 amino acids: CASSGGGKNIQYF. CDR3 DNA sequence: TGTGCCAGCTCTGGGGGTGGCAAAAACATTCAGTACTTC.

The genes are TRBV27 and TRBJ2-3; D might be TRBD1 (6 bases). Germline V gives CDR1 MNHEY, CDR2 SMNVEV (reference sequence). V dropped 3 bases and J dropped 6 bases, with 7 bases sitting between them. The length of the CDR3 is 12 residues. Written as DNA, the CDR3 is TGTGCCAGCAGTTTTCAGGGGGATACGCAGTATTTT. Translating gives CASSFQGDTQYF.

The V call is TRBV28, the J call TRBJ1-6, with a possible D match to TRBD1 (5 bases). Germline V lookup: CDR1 MDHEN, CDR2 SYDVKM. Trimming pared 4 bases from V and 7 bases from J, leaving 11 bases between. This CDR3 is 14 amino acids long. The CDR3 sequence is CASSSGTINSPLHF. The CDR3 DNA reads as TGTGCCAGCAGTTCGGGGACTATCAATTCACCCCTCCACTTT.